The 20 T cell receptor beta chains listed next were all sequenced from one sample in a study. TCRdb re-analysed the 5' RACE reads in MiXCR, keeping a single row per CDR3 protein. The sample lists 30,000 or so distinct CDR3 sequences, around 22% seen once, with approximately 4% in the top ten. The specimen sequenced was memory CD4+ T cells sorted from blood. The subset here: memory CD4+ T cells, CD4+CD45RO+CD25-. The receptors shown here come from a female donor with breast cancer.

This clonotype has only a few counts. The gene calls are TRBV27 and TRBJ1-2, with D tentatively TRBD1 (5 bases). Looked up from germline, CDR1 is MNHEY and CDR2 is SMNVEV (reference sequence). The length of the CDR3 is 15 residues. The V gene lost 1 base and the J gene lost 0 bases, with 9 bases spanning the gap. CDR3 amino acids: CASSLLGGTNYGYTF. CDR3 bases: TGTGCCAGCAGTTTATTGGGGGGGACTAACTATGGCTACACCTTC.

This clonotype was seen a handful of times. The chain links TRBV7-9 to TRBJ2-7; D is uncertain. V was cut by 4 bases and J by 3 bases, with 7 bases left in between. Germline V gene lookup returns CDR1 SEHNR and CDR2 FQNEAQ (reference sequence). The CDR3 loop spans 12 amino acids. The CDR3 DNA follows: TGTGCCAGCAGCTCGAGTCACTACGAGCAGTACTTC. It translates to CASSSSHYEQYF.

In its sample, this clonotype was seen many times. V gene TRBV28 combines with J gene TRBJ2-7; maybe TRBD2 (5 bases). This CDR3 has 14 residues. Germline V gene data show CDR1 as MDHEN and CDR2 as SYDVKM. V was clipped by 2 bases and J by 6 bases, with 14 bases between them. The CDR3 DNA reads as TGTGCCAGCAGTTTAGCCGGGTCCGAGGGCGAGCAGTACTTC. Its translation is CASSLAGSEGEQYF.

In this sample, this clonotype turned up once. V usage is TRBV28 and J usage is TRBJ2-2; 7 bases agree with TRBD1. The length of the CDR3 is 17 residues. V gave up 6 bases and J gave up 1 base; unmatched junction bases: 11. Looked up from germline, CDR1 is MDHEN and CDR2 is SYDVKM. CDR3 amino acids: CASSHHPRQGNTGELFF. CDR3 coding DNA: TGTGCCAGCAGCCACCACCCGCGACAGGGGAACACCGGGGAGCTGTTTTTT.

The table lists this clonotype with many counts. The chain is built from TRBV5-4 and TRBJ2-1; possibly TRBD2 for D (6 bases). This CDR3 is 13 amino acids long. V dropped 4 bases and J dropped 7 bases, with 12 bases sitting between them. From germline, CDR1 is SGHNT and CDR2 YYREEE (reference sequence). The CDR3 region has the DNA TGTGCCAGCAGCCTACTAGCCCGTAATGAGCAGTTCTTC. Amino acids: CASSLLARNEQFF.

This chain joins TRBV5-4 and TRBJ2-1; unclear D gene. The V gene lost 4 bases and the J gene lost 7 bases, with 9 bases spanning the gap. The CDR3 consists of 12 residues. The germline gives CDR1 SGHNT, CDR2 YYREEE (reference sequence). The CDR3 region has the DNA TGTGCCAGCAGCCCGTCTGGTAATGAGCAGTTCTTC. It is translated as CASSPSGNEQFF.

Regarding this clonotype: This may be a read error: a much more frequent sequence differs by one nucleotide. The chain couples TRBV9 to TRBJ2-1; D gene unclear. Per the germline V gene, CDR1 is SGDLS and CDR2 is YYNGEE. The V gene lost 3 bases and the J gene lost 8 bases, with 15 bases spanning the gap. This CDR3 is 14 amino acids long. The CDR3, as DNA: TGTGCCAGCAGCGCCGGGCCGTTCAGAGATGAGCAGTTCTTC. Its translation is CASSAGPFRDEQFF. Together with reference TRBV9 and TRBJ2-1, the CDR3 gives the full variable domain: DSGVTQTPKHLITATGQRVTLRCSPRSGDLSVYWYQQSLDQGLQFLIQYYNGEERAKGNILERFSAQQFPDLHSELNLSSLELGDSALYFCASSAGPFRDEQFFGPGTRLTVL.

The sample holds a few counts of this clonotype. A read error may produce the germline difference seen at one junction end. DNA of the CDR3: TGTGCCAGCAGCGTAGCAGGGTCCCCCTACGATGAGCAGTTCTTC. Protein sequence: CASSVAGSPYDEQFF. The rearrangement links TRBV9 to TRBJ2-1, with D perhaps TRBD1 (5 bases). CDR1 is SGDLS and CDR2 is YYNGEE in the germline V gene. This CDR3 has 15 residues.

Turning to this clonotype: It may be a read error: a sequence one base away is much more abundant. The chain links TRBV7-8 to TRBJ1-6; the D is unclear. Per the germline V gene, CDR1 is SGHVS and CDR2 is FQNEAQ. The CDR3 is 15 residues long. CDR3 sequence reads: CAGSLDRIVNSPLHF. Written as DNA, the CDR3 is TGTGCCGGCAGCTTAGATCGGATCGTAAATTCACCCCTCCACTTT. The full variable domain, with the rest looked up from reference TRBV7-8 and TRBJ1-6, is GAGVSQSPRYKVAKRGQDVALRCDPISGHVSLFWYQQALGQGPEFLTYFQNEAQLDKSGLPSDRFFAERPEGSVSTLKIQRTQQEDSAVYLCAGSLDRIVNSPLHFGNGTRLTVT.

This clonotype occurred many times. Mismatch with germline at one junction end may stem from a read error. This rearrangement joins TRBV20-1 to TRBJ2-1; the D is unclear. The germline gives CDR1 DFQATT, CDR2 SNEGSKA (reference sequence). This CDR3 region has 10 residues. The CDR3 spells CSARVSPLYF. CDR3 bases: TGCAGTGCTAGAGTTTCTCCGCTTTACTTC.

This clonotype was observed a handful of times. The chain recombines TRBV5-1 with TRBJ2-1; a possible D gene is TRBD2 (6 bases). CDR3 length: 14 amino acids. With 7 bases removed from V and 2 bases from J, the gap between germline ends came to 13 bases. The germline V gene encodes CDR1 SGHRS and CDR2 YFSETQ. The CDR3 sequence: CASGGDHAYNEQFF. The CDR3 DNA sequence: TGCGCCAGCGGAGGGGATCACGCCTACAATGAGCAGTTCTTC.

The J gene is TRBJ2-1, the V gene TRBV6-2 or TRBV6-3, with D perhaps matching TRBD1 (5 bases). This CDR3 spans 17 amino acids. From germline, CDR1 is MNHEY and CDR2 SVGEGT. Between the trimmed V and J ends, which lost 2 bases and 0 bases, there was a span of 14 bases. The CDR3 spells CASSYRGPQSSYNEQFF. The CDR3 DNA reads as TGTGCCAGCAGTTACAGGGGCCCCCAAAGCTCCTACAATGAGCAGTTCTTC.

This clonotype has a handful of counts. This chain joins TRBV12-3 or TRBV12-4 and TRBJ2-7; 8 bases align to TRBD1. The CDR3 loop spans 13 amino acids. Trimming at V came to 5 bases and at J to 7 bases, leaving 7 bases not matched to a gene. This chain's CDR3 is CASSLQGGDEQYF. The CDR3 nucleotides read TGTGCCAGCAGTCTACAGGGGGGTGATGAGCAGTACTTC.

This clonotype was seen at least ten times. The chain combines TRBV6-1 with TRBJ2-3, with 11 bases lining up with TRBD2. Germline CDR1 is MNHNS and CDR2 is SASEGT. V trimming: 2 bases; J trimming: 2 bases; junction bases outside the gene matches: 3. The CDR3 has 16 residues. The DNA for the CDR3 is TGTGCCAGCAGTGAAACTAGCGGGGGTTACACAGATACGCAGTATTTT. It yields the protein CASSETSGGYTDTQYF.

As concerns this clonotype: This could be a read error, since a much larger clone is one nucleotide away. The V gene is TRBV20-1, the J gene TRBJ1-5; TRBD1 aligns across 8 bases. CDR1 and CDR2 from the germline V gene are DFQATT and SNEGSKA (reference sequence). This CDR3 is built from 17 residues. This chain's CDR3 is CSASAGTGNYSSQPQHF. The CDR3, as DNA: TGCAGTGCTAGTGCCGGGACAGGCAATTATAGCAGTCAGCCCCAGCATTTT.

This clonotype showed up just a few times. In DNA, the CDR3 is TGTGCCAGCAGCTTGCGTGGGGACAATGAGCAGTTCTTC. This codes for CASSLRGDNEQFF. This rearrangement joins TRBV7-3 to TRBJ2-1; D is unclear. This CDR3 has 13 amino acids. Germline-derived CDR1 and CDR2 are SGHTA and FQGTGA. Trimming removed 3 bases from V and 5 bases from J, with 8 bases in between.

A remark on this clonotype: At one of its ends the junction is not consistent with the germline gene, which may arise from a read error. V and J are TRBV27 and TRBJ2-7; D possibly uses TRBD1 or TRBD2 (5 bases each). Germline-derived CDR1 and CDR2 are MNHEY and SMNVEV (reference sequence). The CDR3 totals 14 residues. CDR3: CASSLGTPSYEQCF. CDR3 sequence (DNA): TGTGCCAGCAGTTTGGGGACGCCCTCCTACGAGCAGTGCTTC.

J is TRBJ2-5 and V is TRBV20-1; 7 positions agree with TRBD2. CDR1 is DFQATT and CDR2 is SNEGSKA in the germline V gene (reference sequence). The CDR3 has 14 residues. After removal of 5 bases from V and 4 bases from J, the junction contained 10 bases not matched to a gene. In DNA, the CDR3 is TGCAGTGCTCCCCCCGGGTGGGGGGGAGAGACCCAGTACTTC. It codes for CSAPPGWGGETQYF.

In DNA, the CDR3 is TGTGCCACCAGTGATGGAACAGGGGACTACGAGCAGTACTTC. Encoded protein: CATSDGTGDYEQYF. This chain uses TRBV24-1 with TRBJ2-7, with 7 bases fitting TRBD1. Germline loops: CDR1 KGHDR, CDR2 SFDVKD. CDR3 size: 14 residues. V dropped 3 bases and J dropped 3; count of bases not matched to a gene: 4.

The rearrangement uses TRBV2 and TRBJ2-7; perhaps TRBD1 as D (5 bases). V was clipped by 7 bases and J by 1 base, with 11 bases between them. The CDR3 contains 13 residues. Looked up from germline, CDR1 is SNHLY and CDR2 is FYNNEI. The CDR3 protein is CASIAGLSYEQYF. In nucleotides, the CDR3 is TGTGCCAGCATAGCAGGGCTATCCTACGAGCAGTACTTC.